This T cell receptor (beta chain) was profiled in a study of human T cells and chemical hapten exposure. Study in general: Investigators sensitized approximately 2 cm by approximately 2 cm of upper inner arm skin with 2% DPC.

CDR3 length equals 16 residues. V lost 4 bases, J lost 5 bases, and 14 bases stayed unmatched. The germline gives CDR1 MNHEY, CDR2 SVGAGI. In this sample, this clonotype turned up many times. Its matching antigen is unknown. The library put unique molecular identifiers onto individual cDNA molecules. From the RACE reads, TCRdb called clonotypes with MiXCR, one entry per CDR3 protein. Of about 350,000 distinct CDR3 sequences listed, around 5.5% are singletons. Findings and caveats of the study: Compared to controls, expanded TCRs made significantly more large clusters of similar CDR3s.

Regarding time point: pre-sensitization, week 0. The treatment was: therapeutic diphenylcyclopropenone sensitization with weekly scalp DPC. This sequence joins TRBV6-5 and TRBJ2-7, with 7 bases identical to TRBD1. The sample was whole blood, taken in connection with sensitization to the hapten diphenylcyclopropenone (DPC). The sequence came from a woman between 18 and 29 years old with alopecia areata. Some clones in this sample may be carry-over from other donors' samples. This CDR3 reads CASSSDSQTGIHEQYF. DNA for the CDR3: TGTGCCAGCAGTTCCGACTCCCAGACAGGGATCCACGAGCAGTACTTC.